This T cell receptor beta chain comes out of a study of T-cell memory formation after mild COVID-19. About the study: The TCR clusters were mostly specific to one donor.

This clonotype was picked up a small number of times. As yet, its antigen is unknown. Study outcomes and limitations: Largely, contracting CD4+ clones fell within CM and EM, and contracting CD8+ clones within EMRA.

Constant-segment-primed 5'RACE gave TCR alpha and TCR beta cDNA libraries with sample barcodes and UMIs. TCRdb redid the calling of the 5' RACE reads with MiXCR, one entry per CDR3 protein. The sample lists about 400,000 distinct CDR3 sequences, more than 20% occurring once. The CDR3 covers 17 residues. The germline gives CDR1 SGHRS, CDR2 YFSETQ. Trimming cost V 0 bases and J 2 bases; bases outside gene matches: 7. The receptor's source is an adult woman who had mild COVID-19 (a few samples of this study predate the infection). Cell type and time point are not known. Specimen: PBMCs or a T cell subset sorted from them (not recorded which). This chain joins TRBV5-1 and TRBJ2-5, with 10 nucleotides matching TRBD2. The CDR3 DNA follows: TGCGCCAGCAGCTTGGAGTCACTAGCGGGGTTACAAGAGACCCAGTACTTC. This codes for CASSLESLAGLQETQYF.